This TCR beta chain emerged from a study of blood T cell repertoires in COVID-19 (TCRdb year 2020). A note on the overall study: Samples from collaborators originated in the United States, Italy and Spain and spanned both the acute and convalescent phases of COVID-19. The material from the prospective study consisted of cDNA or gDNA derived from T cells, B-cell-depleted T cells, or PBMCs. Subjects who had been exposed to COVID-19, were actively infected with it, or had recovered from it provided the deeply sampled blood TCRbeta repertoires that made up the dataset. The repertoires were released in a freely available public database meant as a resource for research on the immune response to SARS-CoV-2. Samples were obtained from the ongoing ImmuneRACE study (first 160 participants) and from approximately 1,200 subjects provided by 6 global collaborators. Sample metadata almost always included a de-identified subject ID, COVID-19 status, age in years and sex. Where HLA class I and class II types were available, the types were taken from metadata supplied by the sample provider, not from assay-based typing.

Study-wide findings and limitations: The quantity of clinical and demographic metadata differed by source and by participant and was supplied without curation.

Note on this clone: Its antigen is unknown. Per-base quality was not reported, and no clone a single base away is much larger than it.

TCRbeta CDR3 regions were amplified from genomic DNA using the immunoSEQ Assay, a bias-controlled multiplex PCR. As for how the authors treated the data: The number of nucleated cells in each sample was estimated from the amplification of reference gene primers within the assay. To quantify the absolute abundance of each unique TCRbeta CDR3 rearrangement, sequence reads were collapsed and filtered. For each sample, productive Simpson clonality was calculated as the square root of Simpson's diversity index over productive rearrangements. TCRdb retrieved this table from immuneACCESS and kept in-frame rearrangements only. Not all clones are present; in checked studies, unresolved V genes account for under half, and no reason is known for the remainder. That table furnishes V, J and clone size, whereas the DNA furnished D and trimming. Recorded for this sample are more than 150,000 clones; 75% to 80% of them occurred a single time. The ten most abundant clones make up approximately 26% of the sample.

The germline V gene sets CDR1 to SGHRS and CDR2 to YFSETQ. The germline V and J ends show losses of 4 bases and 3 bases respectively, and no gene match explains 6 bases of the junction. From cysteine to phenylalanine, the CDR3 is 15 amino acids long. The DNA shown is the 45-base CDR3, in frame from base 1. Each collaborating institution followed its own protocols to collect whole blood in K2EDTA tubes. Collaborator samples were shipped for TCRbeta analysis as frozen whole blood, isolated PBMCs, or DNA extracted from either sample type. The sequence was collected from a woman in her seventies with acute or convalescent COVID-19. The sequence joins TRBV5-1 to TRBJ2-2; 7 bases in the junction line up with TRBD1. Material: peripheral blood. The nucleotide sequence is TGCGCCAGCAGCCCCCGGGACAGAGACACCGGGGAGCTGTTTTTT. This encodes CASSPRDRDTGELFF.